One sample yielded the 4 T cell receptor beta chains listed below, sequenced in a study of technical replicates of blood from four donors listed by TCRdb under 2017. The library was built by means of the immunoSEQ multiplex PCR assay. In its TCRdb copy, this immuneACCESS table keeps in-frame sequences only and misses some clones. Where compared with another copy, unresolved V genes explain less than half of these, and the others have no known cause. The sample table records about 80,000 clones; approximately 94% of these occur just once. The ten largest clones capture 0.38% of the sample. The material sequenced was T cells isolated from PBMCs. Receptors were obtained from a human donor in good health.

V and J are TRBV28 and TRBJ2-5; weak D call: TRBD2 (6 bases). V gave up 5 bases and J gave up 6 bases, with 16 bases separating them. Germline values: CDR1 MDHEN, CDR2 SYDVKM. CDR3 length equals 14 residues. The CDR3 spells CASSHRDLRKTQYF. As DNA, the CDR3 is TGTGCCAGCAGTCACCGGGACTTGAGGAAGACCCAGTACTTC.

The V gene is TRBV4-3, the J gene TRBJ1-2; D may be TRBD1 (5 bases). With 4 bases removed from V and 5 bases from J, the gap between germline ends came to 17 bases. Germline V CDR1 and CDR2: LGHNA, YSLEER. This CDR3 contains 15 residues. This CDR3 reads CASSPHGGERYGYTF. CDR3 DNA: TGCGCCAGCAGCCCCCATGGGGGGGAGCGGTATGGCTACACCTTC.

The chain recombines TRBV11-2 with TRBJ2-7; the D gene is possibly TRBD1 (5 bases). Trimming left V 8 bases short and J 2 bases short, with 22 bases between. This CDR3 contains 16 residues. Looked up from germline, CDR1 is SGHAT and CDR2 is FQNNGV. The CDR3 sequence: CASRPAARELTYEQYF. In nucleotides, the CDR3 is TGTGCCAGCCGCCCTGCGGCCAGGGAACTAACCTACGAGCAGTACTTC.

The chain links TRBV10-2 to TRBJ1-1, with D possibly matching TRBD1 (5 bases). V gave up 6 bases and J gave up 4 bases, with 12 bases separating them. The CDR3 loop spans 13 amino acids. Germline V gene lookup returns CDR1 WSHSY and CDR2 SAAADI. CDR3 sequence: CASSVQGFTEAFF. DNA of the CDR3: TGCGCCAGCAGCGTCCAGGGTTTCACTGAAGCTTTCTTT.